The source of this TCR beta chain is a study of vaccination effects on CD4 cells after COVID-19. Study details: All participants had two doses of either the BNT162b2 or mRNA-1273 vaccine.

This CDR3 has 14 residues. Germline V gives CDR1 MRHNA, CDR2 SNTAGT. V was clipped by 6 bases and J by 2 bases, with 10 bases between them. Viral peptide pool expansion of antigen-specific CD4+ T cells preceded sequencing in the ViraFEST assay. When less than 13 days of culture had elapsed, CD4+ T cells were isolated. Previously uninfected by SARS-CoV-2, the vaccine recipients also showed negative nucleocapsid antibodies. IL-2 at 9 to 10 IU/ml and peptides at 8.5 to 10 ug/ml were added to cultured PBMC, a few million per well. Sequencing was performed with immunoSEQ multiplex PCR; in TCRdb, only in-frame clones are kept and a portion is missing. The sample yields roughly 35,000 clones, around 78% seen once. As to this clone: No antigen is known for it.

The rearrangement uses TRBV6-4 and TRBJ2-2; D is undetermined. The sample here was CD4+ T cells from PBMCs cultured with HCoV-OC43 spike peptides, taken before COVID-19 vaccination. Subset reported: HCoV-OC43 spike overlapping peptide pool stimulation. The TCR comes from a human donor who received a COVID-19 vaccine. For the CDR3, the DNA is TGTGCCAGCAGACGGCTTACTAACACCGGGGAGCTGTTTTTT. Its protein product is CASRRLTNTGELFF.